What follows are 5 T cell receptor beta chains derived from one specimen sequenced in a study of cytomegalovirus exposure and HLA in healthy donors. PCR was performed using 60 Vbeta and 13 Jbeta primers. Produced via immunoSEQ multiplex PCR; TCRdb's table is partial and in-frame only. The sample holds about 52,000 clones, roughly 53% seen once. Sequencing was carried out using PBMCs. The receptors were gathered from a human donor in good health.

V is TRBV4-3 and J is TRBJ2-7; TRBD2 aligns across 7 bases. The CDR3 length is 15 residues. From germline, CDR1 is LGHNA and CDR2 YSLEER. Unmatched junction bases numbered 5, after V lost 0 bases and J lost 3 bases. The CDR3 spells CASSQDAGVVYEQYF. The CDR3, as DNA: TGCGCCAGCAGCCAAGACGCGGGGGTAGTCTACGAGCAGTACTTC.

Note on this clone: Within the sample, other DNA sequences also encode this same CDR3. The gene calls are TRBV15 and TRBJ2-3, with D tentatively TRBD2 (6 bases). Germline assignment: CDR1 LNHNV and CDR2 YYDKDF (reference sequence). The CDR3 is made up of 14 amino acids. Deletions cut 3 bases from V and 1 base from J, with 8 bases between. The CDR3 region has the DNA TGTGCCACCAGCAGGGGGACTCGCACAGATACGCAGTATTTT. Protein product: CATSRGTRTDTQYF.

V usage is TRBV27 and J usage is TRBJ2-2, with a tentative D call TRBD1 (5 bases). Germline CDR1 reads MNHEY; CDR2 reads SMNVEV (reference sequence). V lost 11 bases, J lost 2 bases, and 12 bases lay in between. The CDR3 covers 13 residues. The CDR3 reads CAGKDTNTGELFF. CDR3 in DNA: TGTGCCGGAAAGGACACAAACACCGGGGAGCTGTTTTTT.

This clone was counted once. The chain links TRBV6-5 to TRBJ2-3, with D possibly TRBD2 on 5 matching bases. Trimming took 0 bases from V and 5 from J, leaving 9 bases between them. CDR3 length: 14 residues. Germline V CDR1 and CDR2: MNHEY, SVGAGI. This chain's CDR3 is CASSYSDRGDTQYF. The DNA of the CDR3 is TGTGCCAGCAGTTACTCGGACCGGGGAGATACGCAGTATTTT.

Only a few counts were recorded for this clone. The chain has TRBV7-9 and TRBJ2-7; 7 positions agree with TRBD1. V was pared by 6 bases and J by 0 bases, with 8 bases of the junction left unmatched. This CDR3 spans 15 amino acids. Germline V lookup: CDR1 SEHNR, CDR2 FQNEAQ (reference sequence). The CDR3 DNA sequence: TGTGCCAGCAGAAGCTTGGGACAGAGCTCCTACGAGCAGTACTTC. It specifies CASRSLGQSSYEQYF.